Listed here are 20 T cell receptor beta chains from one sample, sequenced in a study of tumor-infiltrating lymphocytes in primary liver carcinoma. Without any cell sorting, roughly 18-30 mg of bulk tissue yielded co-extracted RNA and DNA. TCR beta cDNA came from about 450 ng total RNA, primed with a constant-region primer. Employing slightly modified ARM-PCR, three nested multiplex PCR rounds were run, and these gave rise to the TCR beta libraries. Rounds one and two of PCR, each of 9 to 11 cycles, were primed with TRBV1-TRBV30 forward primers and a C-beta reverse primer. TCRdb analysed the multiplex PCR reads with MiXCR anew, one entry per CDR3 protein. The sample shows some 190,000 distinct CDR3 sequences, around four fifths of them seen only once. What was sequenced was tumor tissue from primary liver carcinoma. The receptor source for this set is a man aged 40-55 years with primary liver carcinoma and hepatitis B virus infection.

Concerning this clonotype: The junction departs from the called germline gene at one end, perhaps through a read error. This rearrangement joins TRBV29-1 to TRBJ1-2; TRBD1 matches at 9 bases. There are 16 residues in the CDR3. CDR1 and CDR2 (germline): SQVTM, ANQGSEA. The CDR3 coding sequence is TGCAGCGTTGAAAAAAGGCAGGGGGACAGGGATTATGGCTATACCTTC. Its protein product is CSVEKRQGDRDYGYTF.

The CDR3 sequence: CASSRGLAGGDTHYF. CDR3 coding DNA: TGTGCCAGCAGCCGCGGACTAGCGGGAGGCGATACACATTATTTT. The J gene is TRBJ2-3, the V gene TRBV6-2 or TRBV6-3; 14 nucleotides line up with TRBD2. Germline values: CDR1 MNHEY, CDR2 SVGEGT. The junction had 14 bases not matched to a gene; V was cut back by 6 bases and J by 15 bases. The CDR3 extends over 15 amino acids.

Worth noting for this clonotype: One end of the junction varies from germline; a read error may be responsible. The chain recombines TRBV28 with TRBJ2-3, with D tentatively TRBD1 (5 bases). Germline CDR1 and CDR2: MDHEN and SYDVKM. This CDR3 has 14 amino acids. CDR3 amino acids: CDSYKTVLTDTQYF. The CDR3 bases are TGTGACAGCTATAAGACAGTGCTGACAGATACGCAGTATTTT.

This clonotype was found a few times. At one boundary the junction diverges from the germline segment, which might be a read error. This chain uses TRBV11-3 with TRBJ1-1; weak D call: TRBD1 (5 bases). Germline CDR1 and CDR2: SGHNT and YENEEA. The CDR3 spans 13 residues. This CDR3 is CASSLAGHTEVFF. CDR3 in DNA: TGTGCCAGCAGCCTTGCAGGGCACACTGAAGTTTTCTTT. The variable domain in full, completed from reference TRBV11-3 and TRBJ1-1, reads EAGVVQSPRYKIIEKKQPVAFWCNPISGHNTLYWYLQNLGQGPELLIRYENEEAVDDSQLPKDRFSAERLKGVDSTLKIQPAELGDSAVYLCASSLAGHTEVFFGQGTRLTVV.

On this clonotype itself: At one boundary the junction diverges from the germline segment, which might be a read error. This chain joins TRBV29-1 and TRBJ2-1; D is perhaps TRBD2 (6 bases). CDR1 SQVTM and CDR2 ANQGSEA come from the germline V gene. CDR3 length: 13 residues. The CDR3 sequence: CSVDKGLPNEQLF. Written as DNA, the CDR3 is TGCAGCGTCGATAAGGGACTGCCCAATGAGCAGTTATTC.

About this clonotype itself: It may be a read error: a sequence one base away is much more abundant. This sequence joins TRBV28 and TRBJ2-1; 11 nucleotides match TRBD2. The CDR3 has 14 residues. The V gene's germline CDR1 is MDHEN and CDR2 SYDVKM. The CDR3 sequence: CATLLAGAYNEQLF. In nucleotides, the CDR3 is TGTGCCACCCTACTAGCGGGAGCTTACAATGAGCAGTTATTC.

This clonotype was seen a single time. One end of the junction fails to match germline, which may point to a read error. CDR3 in amino acids: CVSSQDQDSRVYF. The CDR3 region has the DNA TGTGTCAGCAGCCAAGATCAGGACTCGAGGGTGTATTTT. The V call is TRBV4-2, the J call TRBJ2-3; the D gene is possibly TRBD2 (5 bases). The CDR3 length is 13 residues. Germline CDR1 reads LGHNA; CDR2 reads YNFKEQ.

A word on this clonotype: At one of its ends the junction is not consistent with the germline gene, which may arise from a read error. The DNA for the CDR3 is TGTGCCAGCAGCCTAACCGGGTCAACGCAGGGCAACACCTTT. Protein product: CASSLTGSTQGNTF. The chain couples TRBV28 to TRBJ1-2; a possible D gene is TRBD1 (5 bases). The CDR3 is made up of 14 amino acids. Germline CDR1 MDHEN, CDR2 SYDVKM.

Note on this clonotype: Given a much more abundant clone one base away, this may be a read error. The chain has TRBV30 and TRBJ2-3, with 12 bases aligning to TRBD2. Germline CDR1 and CDR2: GTSNPN and SVGIG (reference sequence). This CDR3 is 15 amino acids long. This chain's CDR3 is CPWSKTSGRSDTQYF. Here the CDR3 DNA reads TGTCCCTGGAGTAAGACTAGCGGGAGATCAGATACGCAGTATTTT.

Remarks on this clonotype: A junction end diverges from the germline sequence, so it may reflect a read error. This rearrangement joins TRBV6-5 to TRBJ2-1, with unresolved D. Germline loops: CDR1 MNHEY, CDR2 SVGAGI. This CDR3 has 13 amino acids. In nucleotides, the CDR3 is TGTGCCAACAGTTACACCGTATTAAATGAGGAGTTCTTC. It is translated as CANSYTVLNEEFF.

Concerning this clonotype itself: This sequence may be a read error, since a much larger clone differs from it by one base. The V call is TRBV6-5, the J call TRBJ2-1, with 7 nucleotides matching TRBD2. The germline CDR1 and CDR2 sequences are MNHEY and SVGAGI. This CDR3 is 15 amino acids long. CDR3 nucleotide sequence: TGTACCAGCAGTTACTCTGAGGGAGGGCCTGATGAGCAGTTCTTC. Its translation: CTSSYSEGGPDEQFF.

The chain uses TRBV5-6 and TRBJ2-5, with no clear D. In germline, CDR1 is SGHDT, CDR2 YYEEEE. This CDR3 is 13 amino acids long. The V end lost 2 bases, the J end lost 4 bases, and 9 bases lay between the germline ends. The CDR3 reads CASSFGTLETQYF. The CDR3, as DNA: TGTGCCAGCAGCTTCGGTACGCTAGAGACCCAGTACTTC. Based on the CDR3 plus reference TRBV5-6 and TRBJ2-5, the full variable domain is DAGVTQSPTHLIKTRGQQVTLRCSPKSGHDTVSWYQQALGQGPQFIFQYYEEEERQRGNFPDRFSGHQFPNYSSELNVNALLLGDSALYLCASSFGTLETQYFGPGTRLLVL.

Notes on this clonotype: This may come from a read error, since a much larger clone is one base off. This sequence joins TRBV28 and TRBJ1-5; tentative D call: TRBD1 (5 bases). Between the trimmed V and J ends, which lost 7 bases and 11 bases, there was a span of 18 bases. The germline gives CDR1 MDHEN, CDR2 SYDVKM. The CDR3 sequence is 13 residues long. CDR3 amino acids: CASTEDSVQSQHF. In DNA, the CDR3 is TGTGCCAGCACCGAAGACAGTGTCCAGTCCCAGCATTTT.

Concerning this clonotype: The junction differs from germline at one of its ends, possibly a read error. The gene calls are TRBV4-2 and TRBJ2-7, with 10 bases that match TRBD1. Germline V gives CDR1 LGHNA, CDR2 YNFKEQ. The CDR3 has 17 residues. CDR3 in amino acids: CASSQDRLETGGWEQYF. DNA of the CDR3: TGTGCCAGTAGCCAAGATAGGCTCGAGACAGGGGGCTGGGAGCAGTACTTC.

This clonotype was seen only a few times. V and J are TRBV6-6 and TRBJ1-1, with TRBD1 matching 9 bases. Germline V gene data show CDR1 as MNHNY and CDR2 as SVGAGI (reference sequence). CDR3 size: 13 residues. The CDR3 loop is CAISTGGTTEAFF. CDR3 bases: TGTGCTATCAGCACAGGGGGCACTACTGAAGCTTTCTTT.

The V call is TRBV12-3 or TRBV12-4, the J call TRBJ2-7; 8 bases map to TRBD1. V shed 10 bases, J shed 4 bases, and the junction held 15 bases outside the gene matches. This CDR3 has 15 residues. CDR3: CAINLGQGATYEQYF. The CDR3 bases are TGTGCCATCAATTTAGGGCAGGGGGCTACTTACGAGCAGTACTTC.

The gene calls are TRBV29-1 and TRBJ2-1; 7 bases fit TRBD2. CDR1 SQVTM and CDR2 ANQGSEA come from the germline V gene. CDR3 length: 13 amino acids. The V gene end was trimmed by 5 bases and the J gene end by 9 bases; junction bases not matched to a gene: 10. For the CDR3, the DNA is TGCAGCGTTCGGGACTATGTAAAGATTGAGCAGTTCTTC. Protein: CSVRDYVKIEQFF.

A note on this clonotype: This sequence may be a read error, since a much larger clone differs from it by one base. CDR3 amino acids: CASNLGLTQDEQYF. The DNA for the CDR3 is TGTGCCAGCAATTTGGGACTAACGCAGGACGAGCAGTACTTC. The rearrangement uses TRBV28 and TRBJ2-7; 7 nucleotides align to TRBD2. V was clipped by 7 bases and J by 5 bases; unmatched bases: 11. The V gene's germline CDR1 is MDHEN and CDR2 SYDVKM. CDR3 length equals 14 residues.

This clonotype was observed at least ten times. The chain combines TRBV30 with TRBJ2-3, with D possibly matching TRBD2 (5 bases). This CDR3 is built from 13 residues. Per the germline V gene, CDR1 is GTSNPN and CDR2 is SVGIG (reference sequence). CDR3 sequence: CASGQRNTDTQYF. Here the CDR3 DNA reads TGTGCTTCGGGCCAGCGGAACACAGATACGCAGTATTTT.

The table lists this clonotype with many counts. The chain employs TRBV14 and TRBJ1-1, with 7 bases matching TRBD1. The germline gives CDR1 SGHDN, CDR2 FVKESK. Trimming removed 1 base from V and 5 bases from J; junction bases left unmatched: 7. The CDR3 sequence is 15 residues long. This CDR3 is CASSQAPGGRTEAFF. Here the CDR3 DNA reads TGTGCCAGCAGCCAAGCGCCAGGGGGGAGAACTGAAGCTTTCTTT.